This T cell receptor (beta chain) stems from a study of blood T cell repertoires in COVID-19. The V gene's germline CDR1 is GTSNPN and CDR2 SVGIG (reference sequence). Trimming at V came to 0 bases and at J to 5 bases, leaving 4 bases not matched to a gene. This CDR3 has 14 amino acids. Using immunoSEQ multiplex PCR, the repertoire was profiled, and TCRdb retains in-frame clones only, with some absent. Of roughly 280,000 clones in the sample, roughly 86% were seen once. Sequenced material: peripheral blood. The chain carries TRBV30 and TRBJ2-5; 9 nucleotides line up with TRBD1. The clonotype originates from a woman aged 55 to 70 with COVID-19, enrolled during active disease. CDR3 bases: TGTGCCTGGAGTGTAGACAGGGGGGAGGAGACCCAGTACTTC. Protein sequence: CAWSVDRGEETQYF.